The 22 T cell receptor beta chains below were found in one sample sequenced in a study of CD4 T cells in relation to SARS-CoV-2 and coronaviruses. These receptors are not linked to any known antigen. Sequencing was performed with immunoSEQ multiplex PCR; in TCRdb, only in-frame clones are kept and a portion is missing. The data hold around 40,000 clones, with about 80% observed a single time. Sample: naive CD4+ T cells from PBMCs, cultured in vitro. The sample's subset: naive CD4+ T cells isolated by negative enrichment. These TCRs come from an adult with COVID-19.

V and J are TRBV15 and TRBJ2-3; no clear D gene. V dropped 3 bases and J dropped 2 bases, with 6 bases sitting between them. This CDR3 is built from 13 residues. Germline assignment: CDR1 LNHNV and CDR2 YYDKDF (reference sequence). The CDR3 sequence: CATSSRNTDTQYF. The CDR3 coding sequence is TGTGCCACCAGCAGCCGGAACACAGATACGCAGTATTTT.

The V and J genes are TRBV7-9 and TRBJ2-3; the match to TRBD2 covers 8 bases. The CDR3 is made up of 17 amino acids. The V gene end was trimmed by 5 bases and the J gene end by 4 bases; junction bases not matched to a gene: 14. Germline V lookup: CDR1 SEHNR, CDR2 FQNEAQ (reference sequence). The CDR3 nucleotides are TGTGCCAGCAGCCCCGACGGGAGGGCCACCGGAGCAGATACGCAGTATTTT. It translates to CASSPDGRATGADTQYF.

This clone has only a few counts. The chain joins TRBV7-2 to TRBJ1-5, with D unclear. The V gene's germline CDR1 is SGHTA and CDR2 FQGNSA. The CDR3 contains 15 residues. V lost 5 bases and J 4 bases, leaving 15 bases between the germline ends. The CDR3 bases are TGTGCCAGCAGCCTGGTAGGGCTGGGAAATCAGCCCCAGCATTTT. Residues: CASSLVGLGNQPQHF.

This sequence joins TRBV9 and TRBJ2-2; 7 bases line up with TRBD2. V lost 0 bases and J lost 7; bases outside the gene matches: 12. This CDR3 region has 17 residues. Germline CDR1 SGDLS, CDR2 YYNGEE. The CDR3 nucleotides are TGTGCCAGCAGCGTAGGCCCTGGGGGAGGGCCTGTCGGGGAGCTGTTTTTT. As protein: CASSVGPGGGPVGELFF. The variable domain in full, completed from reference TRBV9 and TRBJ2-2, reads DSGVTQTPKHLITATGQRVTLRCSPRSGDLSVYWYQQSLDQGLQFLIQYYNGEERAKGNILERFSAQQFPDLHSELNLSSLELGDSALYFCASSVGPGGGPVGELFFGEGSRLTVL.

The CDR3 protein is CASSQLGGSYEQYF. DNA for the CDR3: TGCGCCAGCAGTCAGCTGGGCGGGAGTTACGAGCAGTACTTC. This chain uses TRBV4-1 with TRBJ2-7, with 7 bases identical to TRBD2. The V gene's germline CDR1 is MGHRA and CDR2 YSYEKL. The CDR3 length is 14 residues. V was clipped by 6 bases and J by 4 bases; unmatched bases: 9.

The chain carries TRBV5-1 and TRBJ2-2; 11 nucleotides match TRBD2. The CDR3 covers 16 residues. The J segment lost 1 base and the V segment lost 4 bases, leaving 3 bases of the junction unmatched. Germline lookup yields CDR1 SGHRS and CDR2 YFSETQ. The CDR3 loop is CASSELAGVNTGELFF. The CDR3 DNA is TGCGCCAGCAGCGAACTAGCGGGGGTGAACACCGGGGAGCTGTTTTTT.

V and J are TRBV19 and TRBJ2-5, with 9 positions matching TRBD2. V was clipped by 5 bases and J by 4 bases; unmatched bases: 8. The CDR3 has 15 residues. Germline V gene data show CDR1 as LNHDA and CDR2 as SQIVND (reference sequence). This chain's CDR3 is CASSPPGLAGETQYF. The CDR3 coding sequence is TGTGCCAGTAGTCCCCCGGGACTAGCAGGAGAGACCCAGTACTTC.

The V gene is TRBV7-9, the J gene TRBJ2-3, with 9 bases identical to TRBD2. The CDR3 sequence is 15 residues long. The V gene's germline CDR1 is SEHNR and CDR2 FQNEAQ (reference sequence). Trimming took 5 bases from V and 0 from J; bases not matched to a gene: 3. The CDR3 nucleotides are TGTGCCAGCAGCGCCGGACTAGCGAGCACAGATACGCAGTATTTT. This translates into CASSAGLASTDTQYF.

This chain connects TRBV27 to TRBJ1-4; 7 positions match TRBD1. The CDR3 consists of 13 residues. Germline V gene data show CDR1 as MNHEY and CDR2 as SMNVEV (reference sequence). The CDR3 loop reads CAREEGAGEKLFF. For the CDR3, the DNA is TGTGCAAGGGAGGAGGGGGCGGGCGAAAAACTGTTTTTT.

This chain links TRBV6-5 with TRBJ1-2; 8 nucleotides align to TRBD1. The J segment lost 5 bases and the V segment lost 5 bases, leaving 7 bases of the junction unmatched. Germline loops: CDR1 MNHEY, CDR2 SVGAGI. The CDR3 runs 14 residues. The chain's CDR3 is CASSPRDRSYGYTF. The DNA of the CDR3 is TGTGCCAGCAGTCCTCGGGACAGGTCGTATGGCTACACCTTC.

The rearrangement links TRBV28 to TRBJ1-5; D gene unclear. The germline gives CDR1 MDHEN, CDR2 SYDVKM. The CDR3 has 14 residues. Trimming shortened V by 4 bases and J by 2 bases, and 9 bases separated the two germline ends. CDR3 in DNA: TGTGCCAGCAGTTACGGTCCCGGCAATCAGCCCCAGCATTTT. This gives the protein CASSYGPGNQPQHF. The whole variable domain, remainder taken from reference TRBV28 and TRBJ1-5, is DVKVTQSSRYLVKRTGEKVFLECVQDMDHENMFWYRQDPGLGLRLIYFSYDVKMKEKGDIPEGYSVSREKKERFSLILESASTNQTSMYLCASSYGPGNQPQHFGDGTRLSIL.

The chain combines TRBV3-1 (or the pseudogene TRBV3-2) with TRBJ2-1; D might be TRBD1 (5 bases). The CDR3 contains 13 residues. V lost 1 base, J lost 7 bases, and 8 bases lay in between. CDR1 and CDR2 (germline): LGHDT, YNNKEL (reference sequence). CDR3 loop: CASSQAGSNEQFF. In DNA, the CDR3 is TGTGCCAGCAGCCAAGCAGGGTCAAATGAGCAGTTCTTC.

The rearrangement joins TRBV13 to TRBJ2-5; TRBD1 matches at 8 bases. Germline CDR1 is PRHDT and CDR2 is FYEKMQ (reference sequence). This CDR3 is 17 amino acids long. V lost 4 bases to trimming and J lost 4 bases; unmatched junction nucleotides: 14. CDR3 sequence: CASSSPFPGGEVETQYF. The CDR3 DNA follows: TGTGCCAGCAGCTCTCCCTTCCCAGGGGGCGAAGTAGAGACCCAGTACTTC.

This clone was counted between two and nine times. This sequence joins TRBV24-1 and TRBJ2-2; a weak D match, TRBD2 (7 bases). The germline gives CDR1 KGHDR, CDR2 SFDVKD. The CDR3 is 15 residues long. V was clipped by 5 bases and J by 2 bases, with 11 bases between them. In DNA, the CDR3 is TGTGCCACCAGTGCGACGGGGGGCAACACCGGGGAGCTGTTTTTT. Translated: CATSATGGNTGELFF.

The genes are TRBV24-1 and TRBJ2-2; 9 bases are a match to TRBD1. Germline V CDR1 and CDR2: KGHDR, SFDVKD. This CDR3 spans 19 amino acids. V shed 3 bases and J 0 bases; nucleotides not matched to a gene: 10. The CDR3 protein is CATSDPRTGTGSNTGELFF. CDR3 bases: TGTGCCACCAGTGATCCGCGAACCGGGACAGGGTCGAACACCGGGGAGCTGTTTTTT.

CDR3 residues: CASSIVTDNTEAFF. In DNA form, the CDR3 reads TGTGCCAGTAGTATAGTTACGGACAACACTGAAGCTTTCTTT. The chain recombines TRBV19 with TRBJ1-1; D is ambiguous. Germline CDR1 reads LNHDA; CDR2 reads SQIVND (reference sequence). The V and J ends lost 1 base and 2 bases respectively, with 8 bases between them. The CDR3 length is 14 residues.

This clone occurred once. The CDR3 sequence is CATSRDRLNTGELFF. The CDR3 DNA is TGTGCCACCAGCAGAGATCGGCTGAACACCGGGGAGCTGTTTTTT. The V call is TRBV15, the J call TRBJ2-2; D is unresolved. Trimming removed 0 bases from V and 1 base from J, with 6 bases in between. Germline loops: CDR1 LNHNV, CDR2 YYDKDF (reference sequence). The CDR3 length is 15 residues.

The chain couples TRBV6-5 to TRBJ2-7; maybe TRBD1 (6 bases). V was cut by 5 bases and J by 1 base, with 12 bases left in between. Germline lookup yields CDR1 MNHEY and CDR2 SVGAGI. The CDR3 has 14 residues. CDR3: CASSKRDKSYEQYF. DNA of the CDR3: TGTGCCAGCAGTAAACGGGACAAATCCTACGAGCAGTACTTC.

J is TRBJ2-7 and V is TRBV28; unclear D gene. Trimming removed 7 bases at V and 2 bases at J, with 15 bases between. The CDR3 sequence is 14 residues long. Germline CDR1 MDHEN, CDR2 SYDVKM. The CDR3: CASTPSERPYEQYF. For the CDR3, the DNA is TGTGCCAGCACCCCCTCGGAAAGACCCTACGAGCAGTACTTC. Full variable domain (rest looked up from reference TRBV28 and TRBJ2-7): DVKVTQSSRYLVKRTGEKVFLECVQDMDHENMFWYRQDPGLGLRLIYFSYDVKMKEKGDIPEGYSVSREKKERFSLILESASTNQTSMYLCASTPSERPYEQYFGPGTRLTVT.

The CDR3 DNA is TGTGCCAGTAGTATGGGACAGACGAACACTGAAGCTTTCTTT. Protein: CASSMGQTNTEAFF. The V call is TRBV19, the J call TRBJ1-1, with TRBD1 identical over 7 bases. V trimming: 3 bases; J trimming: 1 base; junction bases outside the gene matches: 2. Per the germline V gene, CDR1 is LNHDA and CDR2 is SQIVND (reference sequence). There are 14 residues in the CDR3.

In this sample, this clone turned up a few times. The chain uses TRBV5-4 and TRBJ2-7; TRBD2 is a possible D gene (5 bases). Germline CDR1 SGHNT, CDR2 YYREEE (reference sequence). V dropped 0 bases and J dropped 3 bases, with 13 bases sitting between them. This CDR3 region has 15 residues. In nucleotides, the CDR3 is TGTGCCAGCAGCTTGGGGACCGGACTTGGCTACGAGCAGTACTTC. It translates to CASSLGTGLGYEQYF.

The CDR3 bases are TGTGCCAGCAGAGCCCGACAGCAAGAGACCCAGTACTTC. This encodes CASRARQQETQYF. This chain uses TRBV27 with TRBJ2-5, with D perhaps matching TRBD1 (5 bases). Germline CDR1 is MNHEY and CDR2 is SMNVEV (reference sequence). This CDR3 region has 13 residues. Deletions cut 6 bases from V and 2 bases from J, with 10 bases between.